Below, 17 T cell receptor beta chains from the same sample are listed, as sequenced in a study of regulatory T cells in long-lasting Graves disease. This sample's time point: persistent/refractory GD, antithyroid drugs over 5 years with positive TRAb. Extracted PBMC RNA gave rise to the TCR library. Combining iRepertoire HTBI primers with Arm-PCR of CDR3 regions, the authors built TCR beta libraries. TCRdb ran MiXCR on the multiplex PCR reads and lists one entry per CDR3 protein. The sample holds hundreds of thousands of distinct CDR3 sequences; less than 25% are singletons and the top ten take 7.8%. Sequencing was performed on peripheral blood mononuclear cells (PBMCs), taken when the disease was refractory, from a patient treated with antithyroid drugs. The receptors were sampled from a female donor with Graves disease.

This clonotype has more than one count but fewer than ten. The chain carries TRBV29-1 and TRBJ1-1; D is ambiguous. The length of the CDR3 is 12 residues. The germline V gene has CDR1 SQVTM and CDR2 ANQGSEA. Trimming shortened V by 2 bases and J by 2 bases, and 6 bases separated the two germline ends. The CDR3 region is CSVETENTEAFF. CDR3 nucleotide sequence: TGCAGCGTTGAAACAGAAAACACTGAAGCTTTCTTT.

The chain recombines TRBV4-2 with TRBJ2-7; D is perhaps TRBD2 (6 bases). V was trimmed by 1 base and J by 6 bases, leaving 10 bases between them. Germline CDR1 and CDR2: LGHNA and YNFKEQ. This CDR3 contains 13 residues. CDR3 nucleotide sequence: TGTGCCAGCAGCCAAGTTGCGGGGAGCGAGCAGTACTTC. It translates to CASSQVAGSEQYF.

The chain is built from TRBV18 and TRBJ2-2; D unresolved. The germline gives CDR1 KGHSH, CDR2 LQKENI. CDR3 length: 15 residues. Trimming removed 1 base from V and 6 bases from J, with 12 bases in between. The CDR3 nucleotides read TGTGCCAGCTCACCACAGACCTCGTGGGCCGGGGAGCTGTTTTTT. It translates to CASSPQTSWAGELFF.

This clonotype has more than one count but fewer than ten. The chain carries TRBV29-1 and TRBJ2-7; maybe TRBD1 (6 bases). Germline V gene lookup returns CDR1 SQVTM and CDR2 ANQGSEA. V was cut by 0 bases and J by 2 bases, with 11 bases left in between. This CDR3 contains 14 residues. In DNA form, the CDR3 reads TGCAGCGTTGAAGAGGTGGACAGTCCCTACGAGCAGTACTTC. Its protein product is CSVEEVDSPYEQYF.

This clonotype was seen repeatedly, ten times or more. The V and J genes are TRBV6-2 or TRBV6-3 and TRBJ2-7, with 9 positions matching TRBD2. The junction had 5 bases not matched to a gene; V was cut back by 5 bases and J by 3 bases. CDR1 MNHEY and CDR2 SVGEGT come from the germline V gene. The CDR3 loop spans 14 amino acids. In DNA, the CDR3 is TGTGCCAGCAGTCTCGGACTAGCGCGCTACGAGCAGTACTTC. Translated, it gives CASSLGLARYEQYF.

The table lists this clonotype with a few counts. This CDR3 is CASSQGSGLLSNEKLFF. In DNA form, the CDR3 reads TGTGCCAGCAGCCAAGGGTCCGGACTGCTCTCTAATGAAAAACTGTTTTTT. The chain uses TRBV14 and TRBJ1-4, with D uncertain. V lost 1 base and J 3 bases, leaving 15 bases between the germline ends. The CDR3 is 17 amino acids. Germline V gene data show CDR1 as SGHDN and CDR2 as FVKESK.

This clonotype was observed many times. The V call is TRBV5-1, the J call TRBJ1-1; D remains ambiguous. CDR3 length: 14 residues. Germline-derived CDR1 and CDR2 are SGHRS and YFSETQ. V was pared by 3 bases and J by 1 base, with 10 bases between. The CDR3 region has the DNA TGCGCCAGCAGCTCGACGGCTTCGAACACTGAAGCTTTCTTT. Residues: CASSSTASNTEAFF.

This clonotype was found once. CDR3 sequence reads: CSVTDWNTEAFF. The CDR3 bases are TGCAGTGTTACGGACTGGAACACTGAAGCTTTCTTT. The chain has TRBV20-1 and TRBJ1-1; D not resolved. CDR3 size: 12 residues. V gave up 7 bases and J gave up 1 base, with 10 bases separating them. Germline V lookup: CDR1 DFQATT, CDR2 SNEGSKA (reference sequence).

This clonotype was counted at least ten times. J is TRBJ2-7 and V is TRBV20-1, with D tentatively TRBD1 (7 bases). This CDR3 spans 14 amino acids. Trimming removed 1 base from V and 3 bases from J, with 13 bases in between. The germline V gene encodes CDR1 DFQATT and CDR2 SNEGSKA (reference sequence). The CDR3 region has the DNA TGCAGTGCTAGAGGACAGGGAGGTATCTACGAGCAGTACTTC. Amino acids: CSARGQGGIYEQYF.

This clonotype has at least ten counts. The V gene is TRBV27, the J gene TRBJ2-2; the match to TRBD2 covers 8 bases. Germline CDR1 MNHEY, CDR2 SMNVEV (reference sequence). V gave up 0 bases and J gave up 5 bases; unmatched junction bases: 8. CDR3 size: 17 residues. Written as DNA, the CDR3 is TGTGCCAGCAGTTTATCGAGAGCGGGAGTAGGTACCGGGGAGCTGTTTTTT. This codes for CASSLSRAGVGTGELFF.

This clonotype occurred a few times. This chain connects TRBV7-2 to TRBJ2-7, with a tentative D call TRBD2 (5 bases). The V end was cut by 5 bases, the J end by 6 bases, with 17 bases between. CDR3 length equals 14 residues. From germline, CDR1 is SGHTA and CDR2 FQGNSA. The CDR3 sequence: CASSHIPRVGEQYF. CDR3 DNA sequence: TGTGCCAGCAGCCATATCCCGAGGGTCGGCGAGCAGTACTTC.

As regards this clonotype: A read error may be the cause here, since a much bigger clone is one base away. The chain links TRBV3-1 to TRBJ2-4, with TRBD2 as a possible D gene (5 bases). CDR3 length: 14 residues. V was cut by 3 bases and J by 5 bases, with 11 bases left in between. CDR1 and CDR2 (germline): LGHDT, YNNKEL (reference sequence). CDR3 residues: CASSHPGEENIQYF. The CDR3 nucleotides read TGTGCCAGCAGCCACCCCGGGGAAGAAAACATTCAGTACTTC. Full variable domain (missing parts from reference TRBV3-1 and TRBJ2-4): DTAVSQTPKYLVTQMGNDKSIKCEQNLGHDTMYWYKQDSKKFLKIMFSYNNKELIINETVPNRFSPKSPDKAHLNLHINSLELGDSAVYFCASSHPGEENIQYFGAGTRLSVL.

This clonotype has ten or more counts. In DNA form, the CDR3 reads TGTGCCAGCAGTTCCGGGACAGCTAGCAATCAGCCCCAGCATTTT. It specifies CASSSGTASNQPQHF. This rearrangement joins TRBV6-1 to TRBJ1-5, with 7 bases fitting TRBD1. The CDR3 spans 15 residues. Germline CDR1 is MNHNS and CDR2 is SASEGT. Losses at the gene ends were 5 bases for V and 0 bases for J; bases not matched to a gene: 4.

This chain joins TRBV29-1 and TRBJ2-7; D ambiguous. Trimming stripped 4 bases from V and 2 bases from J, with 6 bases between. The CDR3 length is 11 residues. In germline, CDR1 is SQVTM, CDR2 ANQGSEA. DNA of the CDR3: TGCAGCGTTGGGATAGCCTACGAGCAGTACTTC. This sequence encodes CSVGIAYEQYF.

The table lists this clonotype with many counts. The CDR3 DNA sequence: TGTGCCAGCAGCTTAGTAGGGACAGGGAACAATCAGCCCCAGCATTTT. Protein product: CASSLVGTGNNQPQHF. The chain uses TRBV7-2 and TRBJ1-5; TRBD1 matches 9 bases. The V gene's germline CDR1 is SGHTA and CDR2 FQGNSA. V trimming: 1 base; J trimming: 3 bases; junction bases outside the gene matches: 4. This CDR3 is built from 16 residues.

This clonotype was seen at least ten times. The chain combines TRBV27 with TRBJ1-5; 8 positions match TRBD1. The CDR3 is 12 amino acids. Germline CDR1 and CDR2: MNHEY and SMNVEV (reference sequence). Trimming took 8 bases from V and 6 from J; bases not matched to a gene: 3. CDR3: CASGQGAQPQHF. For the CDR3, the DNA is TGTGCCAGCGGACAGGGTGCTCAGCCCCAGCATTTT.

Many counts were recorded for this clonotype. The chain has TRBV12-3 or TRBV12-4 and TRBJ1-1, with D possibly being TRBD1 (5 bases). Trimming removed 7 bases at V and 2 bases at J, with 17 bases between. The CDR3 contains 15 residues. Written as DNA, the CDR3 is TGTGCCAGCAACCGAGGACAAGGGCATAACACTGAAGCTTTCTTT. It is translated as CASNRGQGHNTEAFF.